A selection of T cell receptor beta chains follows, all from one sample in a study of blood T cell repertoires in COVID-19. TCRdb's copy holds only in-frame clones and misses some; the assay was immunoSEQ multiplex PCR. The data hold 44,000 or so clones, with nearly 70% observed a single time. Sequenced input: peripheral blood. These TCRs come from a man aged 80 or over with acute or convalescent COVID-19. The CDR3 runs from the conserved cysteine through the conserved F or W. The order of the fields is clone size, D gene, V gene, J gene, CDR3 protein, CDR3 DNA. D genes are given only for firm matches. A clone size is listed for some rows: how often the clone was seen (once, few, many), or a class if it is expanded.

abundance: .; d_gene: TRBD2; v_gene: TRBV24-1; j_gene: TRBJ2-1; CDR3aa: CATSDTSGDNEQFF; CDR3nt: TGTGCCACCAGTGACACTAGCGGCGACAATGAGCAGTTCTTC
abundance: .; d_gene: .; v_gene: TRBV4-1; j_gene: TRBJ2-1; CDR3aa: CASSQNQGYEQFF; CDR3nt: TGCGCCAGCAGCCAGAATCAGGGGTATGAGCAGTTCTTC
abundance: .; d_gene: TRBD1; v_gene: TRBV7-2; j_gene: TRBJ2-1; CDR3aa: CASTLQGGSYNEQFF; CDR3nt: TGTGCCAGCACCTTACAGGGGGGATCCTACAATGAGCAGTTCTTC
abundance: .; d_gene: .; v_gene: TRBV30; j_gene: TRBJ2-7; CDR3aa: CAWSTDNSYEQYF; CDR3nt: TGTGCCTGGAGTACCGACAACTCCTACGAGCAGTACTTC
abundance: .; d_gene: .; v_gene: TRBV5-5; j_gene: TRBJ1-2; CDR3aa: CASSPEQGRYGYTF; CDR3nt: TGTGCCAGCAGCCCTGAGCAGGGGAGATATGGCTACACCTTC
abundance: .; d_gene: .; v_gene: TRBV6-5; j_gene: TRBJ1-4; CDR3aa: CASRYIGQGNEKLFF; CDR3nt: TGTGCCAGCAGATACATCGGCCAGGGGAATGAAAAACTGTTTTTT
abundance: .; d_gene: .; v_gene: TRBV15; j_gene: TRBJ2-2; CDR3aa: CATSRDHAGNTGELFF; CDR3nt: TGTGCCACCAGCAGAGATCACGCAGGCAACACCGGGGAGCTGTTTTTT
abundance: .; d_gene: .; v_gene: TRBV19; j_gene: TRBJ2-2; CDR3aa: CASSPGGPGELFF; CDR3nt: TGTGCCAGTAGCCCAGGGGGGCCCGGGGAGCTGTTTTTT
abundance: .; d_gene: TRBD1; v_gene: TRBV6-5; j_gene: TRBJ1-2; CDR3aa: CASSYSTGTGYYGYTF; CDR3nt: TGTGCCAGCAGTTACTCGACGGGGACAGGGTACTATGGCTACACCTTC
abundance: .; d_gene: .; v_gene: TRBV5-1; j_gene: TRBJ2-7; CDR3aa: CASSLGAGDISYEQYF; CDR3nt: TGCGCCAGCAGCTTGGGGGCAGGGGATATATCCTACGAGCAGTACTTC
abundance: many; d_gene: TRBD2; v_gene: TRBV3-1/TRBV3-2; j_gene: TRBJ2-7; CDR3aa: CASSPGLAGVYEQYF; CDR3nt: TGTGCCAGCAGCCCGGGACTAGCGGGAGTGTACGAGCAGTACTTC
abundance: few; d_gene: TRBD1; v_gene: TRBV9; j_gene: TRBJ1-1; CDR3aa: CASSGLVQGAEAFF; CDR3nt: TGTGCCAGCAGCGGCCTGGTACAGGGGGCTGAAGCTTTCTTT
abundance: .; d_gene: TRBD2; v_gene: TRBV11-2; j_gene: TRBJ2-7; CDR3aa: CASSLGASGTSSYEQYF; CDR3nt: TGTGCCAGCAGCTTAGGGGCTAGCGGAACGAGCTCCTACGAGCAGTACTTC
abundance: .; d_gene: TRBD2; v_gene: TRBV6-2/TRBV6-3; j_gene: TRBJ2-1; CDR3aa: CASSYSVAGTYNEQFF; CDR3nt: TGTGCCAGCAGTTACTCCGTAGCGGGAACCTACAATGAGCAGTTCTTC
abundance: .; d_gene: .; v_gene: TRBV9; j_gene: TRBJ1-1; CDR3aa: CASSVGGDTEAFF; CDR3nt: TGTGCCAGCAGCGTAGGAGGGGACACTGAAGCTTTTTTT
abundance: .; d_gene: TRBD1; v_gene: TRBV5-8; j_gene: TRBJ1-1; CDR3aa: CASSLGQGFTEAFF; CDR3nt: TGTGCCAGCAGCCTGGGACAGGGGTTCACTGAAGCTTTCTTT
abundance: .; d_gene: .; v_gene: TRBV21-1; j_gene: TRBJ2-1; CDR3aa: CASSKAPERAEGSYNEQFF; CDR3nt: TGTGCCAGCAGCAAAGCACCGGAGCGAGCGGAGGGCTCCTACAATGAGCAGTTCTTC
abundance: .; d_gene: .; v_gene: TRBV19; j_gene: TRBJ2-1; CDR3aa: CASSMGLRDEQFF; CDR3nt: TGTGCCAGTAGTATGGGCCTCAGGGATGAGCAGTTCTTC
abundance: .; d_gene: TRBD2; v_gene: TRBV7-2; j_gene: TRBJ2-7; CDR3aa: CASSLVMSGGYEQYF; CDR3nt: TGTGCCAGCAGCTTAGTTATGTCGGGAGGGTACGAGCAGTACTTC
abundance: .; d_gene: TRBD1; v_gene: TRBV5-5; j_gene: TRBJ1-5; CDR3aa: CASSLEVGGINQPQHF; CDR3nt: TGTGCCAGCAGCTTGGAGGTAGGGGGCATCAATCAGCCCCAGCATTTT
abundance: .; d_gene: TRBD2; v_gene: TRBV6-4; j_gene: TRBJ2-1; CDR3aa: CASSVSTSGYNEQFF; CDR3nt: TGTGCCAGCAGTGTTTCGACTAGCGGCTACAATGAGCAGTTCTTC
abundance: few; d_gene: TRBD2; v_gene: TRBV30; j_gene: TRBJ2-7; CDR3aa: CAWTHAPRLAVTYEQYF; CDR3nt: TGTGCCTGGACCCATGCCCCTCGACTAGCGGTAACCTACGAGCAGTACTTC
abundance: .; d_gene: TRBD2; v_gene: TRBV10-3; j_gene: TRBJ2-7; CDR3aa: CAIKTGGTYEQYF; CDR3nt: TGTGCCATCAAGACGGGAGGAACCTACGAGCAGTACTTC
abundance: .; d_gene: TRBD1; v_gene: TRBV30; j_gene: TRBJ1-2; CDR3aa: CAWSGDRDYGYTF; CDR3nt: TGTGCCTGGAGCGGGGACAGGGACTATGGCTACACCTTC
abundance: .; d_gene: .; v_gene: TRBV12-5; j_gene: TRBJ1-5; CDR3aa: CASVPTGPKKNQPQHF; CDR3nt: TGTGCTAGTGTTCCTACAGGGCCAAAAAAAAATCAGCCCCAGCATTTT
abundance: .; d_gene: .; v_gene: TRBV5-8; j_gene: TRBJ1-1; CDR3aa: CASSLVGLGTEAFF; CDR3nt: TGTGCCAGCAGCTTGGTGGGGCTGGGCACTGAAGCTTTCTTT
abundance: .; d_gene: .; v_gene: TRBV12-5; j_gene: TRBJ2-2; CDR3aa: CASGLGGLGTGELFF; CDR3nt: TGTGCTAGTGGTTTGGGCGGGTTAGGGACCGGGGAGCTGTTTTTT
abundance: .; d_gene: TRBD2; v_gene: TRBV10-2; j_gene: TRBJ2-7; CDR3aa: CASSDPAGANYEQYF; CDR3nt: TGCGCCAGCAGTGATCCAGCGGGGGCCAACTACGAGCAGTACTTC
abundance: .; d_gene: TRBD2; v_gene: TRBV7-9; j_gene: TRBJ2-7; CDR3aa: CASSFLAGYEQYF; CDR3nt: TGTGCCAGCAGCTTTCTAGCGGGCTACGAGCAGTACTTC
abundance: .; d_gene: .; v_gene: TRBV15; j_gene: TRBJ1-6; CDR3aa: CATSREGSPPLHF; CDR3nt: TGTGCCACCAGCAGAGAGGGCTCACCACCCCTCCACTTT
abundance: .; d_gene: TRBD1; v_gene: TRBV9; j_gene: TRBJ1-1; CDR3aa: CASSPRDRGKGDTEAFF; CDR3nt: TGTGCCAGCAGCCCACGGGACAGGGGGAAAGGGGACACTGAAGCTTTCTTT
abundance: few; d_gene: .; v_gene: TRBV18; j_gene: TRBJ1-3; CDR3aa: CASSPSAGVGGNTIYF; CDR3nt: TGTGCCAGCTCCCCTTCGGCGGGCGTTGGAGGAAACACCATATATTTT